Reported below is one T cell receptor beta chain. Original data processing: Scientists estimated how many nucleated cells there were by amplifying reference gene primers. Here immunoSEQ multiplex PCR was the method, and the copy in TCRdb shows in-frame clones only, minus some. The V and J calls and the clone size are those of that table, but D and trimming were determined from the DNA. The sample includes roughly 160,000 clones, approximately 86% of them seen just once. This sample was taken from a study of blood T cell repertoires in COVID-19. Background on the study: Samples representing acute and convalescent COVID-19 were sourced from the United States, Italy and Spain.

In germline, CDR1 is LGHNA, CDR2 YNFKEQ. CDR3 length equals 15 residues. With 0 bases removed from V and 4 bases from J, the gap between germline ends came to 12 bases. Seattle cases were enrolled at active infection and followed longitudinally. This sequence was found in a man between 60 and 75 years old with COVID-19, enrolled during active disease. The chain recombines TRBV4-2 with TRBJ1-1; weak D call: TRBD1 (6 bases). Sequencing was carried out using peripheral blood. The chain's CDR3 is CASSQEQGGSTEAFF. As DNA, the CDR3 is TGTGCCAGCAGCCAAGAACAGGGAGGGAGCACTGAAGCTTTCTTT.